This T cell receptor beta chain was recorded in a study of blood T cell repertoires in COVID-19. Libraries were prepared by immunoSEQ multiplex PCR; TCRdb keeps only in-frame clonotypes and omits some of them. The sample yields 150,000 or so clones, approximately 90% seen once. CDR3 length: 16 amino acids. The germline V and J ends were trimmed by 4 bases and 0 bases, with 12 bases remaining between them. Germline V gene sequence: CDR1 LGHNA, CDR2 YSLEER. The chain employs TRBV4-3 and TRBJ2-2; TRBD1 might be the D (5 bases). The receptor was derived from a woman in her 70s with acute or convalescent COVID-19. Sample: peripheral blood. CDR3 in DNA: TGCGCCAGCAGCCTGACAGCCCTTGCGAACACCGGGGAGCTGTTTTTT. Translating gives CASSLTALANTGELFF.